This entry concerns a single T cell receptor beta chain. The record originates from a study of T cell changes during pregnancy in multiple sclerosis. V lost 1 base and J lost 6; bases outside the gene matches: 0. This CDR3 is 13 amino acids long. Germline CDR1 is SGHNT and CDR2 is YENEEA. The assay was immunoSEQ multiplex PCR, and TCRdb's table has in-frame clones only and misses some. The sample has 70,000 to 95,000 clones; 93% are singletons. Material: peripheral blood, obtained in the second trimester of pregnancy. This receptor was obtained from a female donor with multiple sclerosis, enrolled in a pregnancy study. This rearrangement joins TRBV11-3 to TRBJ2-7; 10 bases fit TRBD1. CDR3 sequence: CASSLGTGGEQYF. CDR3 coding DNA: TGTGCCAGCAGCTTAGGGACAGGGGGCGAGCAGTACTTC.